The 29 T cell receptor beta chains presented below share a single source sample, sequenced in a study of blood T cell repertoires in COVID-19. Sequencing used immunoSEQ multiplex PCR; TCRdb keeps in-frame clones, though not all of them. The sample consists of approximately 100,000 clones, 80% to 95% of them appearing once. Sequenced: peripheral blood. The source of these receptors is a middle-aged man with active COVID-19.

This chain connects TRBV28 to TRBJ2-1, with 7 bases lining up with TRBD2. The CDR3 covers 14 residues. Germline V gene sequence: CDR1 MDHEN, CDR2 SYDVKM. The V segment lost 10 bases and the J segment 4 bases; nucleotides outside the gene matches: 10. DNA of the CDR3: TGTGCCACAACCGGACTAGTGGGGTACAATGAGCAGTTCTTC. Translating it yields CATTGLVGYNEQFF.

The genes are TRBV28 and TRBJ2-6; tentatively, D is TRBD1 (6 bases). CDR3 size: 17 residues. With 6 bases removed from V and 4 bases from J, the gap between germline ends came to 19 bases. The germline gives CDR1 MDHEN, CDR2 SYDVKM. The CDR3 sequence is CASSSRISGEGANVLTF. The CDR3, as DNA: TGTGCCAGCAGCTCCCGGATCTCAGGGGAAGGGGCCAACGTCCTGACTTTC.

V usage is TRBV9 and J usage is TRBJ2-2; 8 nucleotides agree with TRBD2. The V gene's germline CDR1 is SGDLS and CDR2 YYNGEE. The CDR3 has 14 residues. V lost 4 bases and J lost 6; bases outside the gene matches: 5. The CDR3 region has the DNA TGTGCCAGCAGCAGGGGAGCGGGAGCCGGGGAGCTGTTTTTT. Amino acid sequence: CASSRGAGAGELFF.

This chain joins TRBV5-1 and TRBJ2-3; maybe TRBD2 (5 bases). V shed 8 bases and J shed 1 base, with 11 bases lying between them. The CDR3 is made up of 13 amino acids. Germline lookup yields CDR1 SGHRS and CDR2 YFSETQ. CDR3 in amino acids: CASYEGGTDTQYF. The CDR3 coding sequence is TGCGCCAGTTATGAGGGCGGCACAGATACGCAGTATTTT.

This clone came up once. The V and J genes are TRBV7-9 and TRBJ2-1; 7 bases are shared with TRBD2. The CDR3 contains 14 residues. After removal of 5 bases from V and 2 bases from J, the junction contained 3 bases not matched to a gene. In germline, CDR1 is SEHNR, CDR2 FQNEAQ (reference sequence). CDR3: CASSRLATYNEQFF. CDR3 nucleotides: TGTGCCAGCAGCAGACTAGCTACCTACAATGAGCAGTTCTTC.

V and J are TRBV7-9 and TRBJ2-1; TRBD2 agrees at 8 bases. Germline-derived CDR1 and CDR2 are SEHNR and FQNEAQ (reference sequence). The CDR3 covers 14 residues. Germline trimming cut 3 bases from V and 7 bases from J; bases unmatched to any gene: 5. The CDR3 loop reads CASSFTGGPNEQFF. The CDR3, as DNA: TGTGCCAGCAGCTTTACGGGAGGGCCGAATGAGCAGTTCTTC.

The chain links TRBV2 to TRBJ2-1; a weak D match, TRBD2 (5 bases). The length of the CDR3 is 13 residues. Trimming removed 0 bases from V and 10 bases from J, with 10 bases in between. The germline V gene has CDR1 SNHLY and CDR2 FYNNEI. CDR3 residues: CASSEASGKEQFF. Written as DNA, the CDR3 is TGTGCCAGCAGTGAAGCCTCGGGGAAAGAGCAGTTCTTC.

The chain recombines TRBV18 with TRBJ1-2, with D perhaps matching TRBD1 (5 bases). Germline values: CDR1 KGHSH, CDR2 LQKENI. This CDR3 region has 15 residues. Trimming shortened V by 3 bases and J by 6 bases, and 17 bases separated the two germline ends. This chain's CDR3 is CASSPSVGAGDGYTF. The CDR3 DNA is TGTGCCAGCTCACCGTCCGTTGGGGCTGGGGATGGCTACACCTTC.

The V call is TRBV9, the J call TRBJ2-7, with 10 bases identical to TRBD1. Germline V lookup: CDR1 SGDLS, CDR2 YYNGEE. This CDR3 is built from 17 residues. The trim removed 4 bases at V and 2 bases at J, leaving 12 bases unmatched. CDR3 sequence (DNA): TGTGCCAGCAGCCCCCTAAACGACAGGGGGCCTACCTACGAGCAGTACTTC. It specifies CASSPLNDRGPTYEQYF.

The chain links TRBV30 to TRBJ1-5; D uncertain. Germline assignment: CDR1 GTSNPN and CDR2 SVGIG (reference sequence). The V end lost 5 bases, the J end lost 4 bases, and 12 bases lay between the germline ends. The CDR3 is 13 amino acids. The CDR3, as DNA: TGTGCCTGGTCTGGCGGAACTAATCAGCCCCAGCATTTT. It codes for CAWSGGTNQPQHF.

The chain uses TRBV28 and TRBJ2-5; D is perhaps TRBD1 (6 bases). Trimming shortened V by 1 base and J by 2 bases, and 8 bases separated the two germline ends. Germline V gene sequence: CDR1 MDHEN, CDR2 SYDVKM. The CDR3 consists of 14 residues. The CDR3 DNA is TGTGCCAGCAGTTTATACAGGGAGCAAGAGACCCAGTACTTC. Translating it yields CASSLYREQETQYF.

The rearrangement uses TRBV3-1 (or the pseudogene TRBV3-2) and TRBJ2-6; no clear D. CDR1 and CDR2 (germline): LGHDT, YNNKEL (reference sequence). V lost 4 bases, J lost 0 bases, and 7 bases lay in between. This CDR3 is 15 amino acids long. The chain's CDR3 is CASSPHSSGANVLTF. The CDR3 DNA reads TGTGCCAGCAGCCCGCACAGCTCTGGGGCCAACGTCCTGACTTTC.

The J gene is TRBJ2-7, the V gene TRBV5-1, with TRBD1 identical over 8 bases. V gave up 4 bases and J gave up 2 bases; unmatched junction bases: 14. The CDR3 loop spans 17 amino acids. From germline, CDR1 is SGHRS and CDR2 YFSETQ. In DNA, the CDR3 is TGCGCCAGCAGCCGAAACCCCGGACAGGGAACCCCCTACGAGCAGTACTTC. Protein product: CASSRNPGQGTPYEQYF.

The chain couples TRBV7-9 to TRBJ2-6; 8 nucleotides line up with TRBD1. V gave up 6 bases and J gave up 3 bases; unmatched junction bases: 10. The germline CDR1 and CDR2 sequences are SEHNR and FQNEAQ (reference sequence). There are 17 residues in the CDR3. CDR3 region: CASRVGQVGSGANVLTF. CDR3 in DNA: TGTGCCAGCAGGGTGGGACAGGTGGGTAGTGGGGCCAACGTCCTGACTTTC.

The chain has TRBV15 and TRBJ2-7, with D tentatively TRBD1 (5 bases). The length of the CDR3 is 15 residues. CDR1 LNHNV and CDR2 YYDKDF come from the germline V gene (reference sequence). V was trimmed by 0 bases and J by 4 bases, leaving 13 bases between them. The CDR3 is CATSRDGAGKYEQYF. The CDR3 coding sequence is TGTGCCACCAGCAGAGATGGGGCAGGGAAATACGAGCAGTACTTC.

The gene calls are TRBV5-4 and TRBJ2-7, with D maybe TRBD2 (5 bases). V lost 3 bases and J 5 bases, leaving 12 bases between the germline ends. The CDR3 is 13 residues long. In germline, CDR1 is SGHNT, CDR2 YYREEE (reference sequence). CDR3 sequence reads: CASSSSGLNEQYF. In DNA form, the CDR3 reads TGTGCCAGCAGCTCAAGCGGATTAAACGAGCAGTACTTC.

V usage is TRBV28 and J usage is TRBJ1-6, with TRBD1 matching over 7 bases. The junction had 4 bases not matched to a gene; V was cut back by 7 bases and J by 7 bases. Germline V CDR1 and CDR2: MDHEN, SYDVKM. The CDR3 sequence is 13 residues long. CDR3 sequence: CASMGQSNSPLHF. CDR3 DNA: TGTGCCAGCATGGGACAGTCAAATTCACCCCTCCACTTT.

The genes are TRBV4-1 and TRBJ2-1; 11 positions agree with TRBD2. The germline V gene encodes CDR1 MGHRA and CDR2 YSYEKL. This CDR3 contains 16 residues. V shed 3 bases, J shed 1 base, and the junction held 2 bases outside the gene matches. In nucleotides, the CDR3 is TGCGCCAGCAGCCAGGGACTAGCGGAATCCTACAATGAGCAGTTCTTC. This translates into CASSQGLAESYNEQFF.

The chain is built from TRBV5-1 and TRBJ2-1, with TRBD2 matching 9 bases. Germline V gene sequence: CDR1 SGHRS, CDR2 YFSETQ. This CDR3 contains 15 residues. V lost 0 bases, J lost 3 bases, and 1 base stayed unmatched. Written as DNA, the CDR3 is TGCGCCAGCAGCTTGGGTAGCGGGAGCTACAATGAGCAGTTCTTC. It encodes CASSLGSGSYNEQFF.

DNA for the CDR3: TGTGCCAGCAGTCTCCAGGGGGCAGGGACTGAAGCTTTCTTT. Amino acids: CASSLQGAGTEAFF. The rearrangement joins TRBV2 to TRBJ1-1; TRBD1 matches 8 bases. The germline V gene encodes CDR1 SNHLY and CDR2 FYNNEI. The length of the CDR3 is 14 residues. V shed 5 bases, J shed 5 bases, and the junction held 7 bases outside the gene matches.

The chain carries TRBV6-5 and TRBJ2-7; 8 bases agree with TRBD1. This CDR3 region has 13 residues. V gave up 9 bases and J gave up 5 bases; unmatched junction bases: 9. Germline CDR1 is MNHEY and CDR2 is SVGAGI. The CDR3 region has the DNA TGTGCCAGTAGGAGGACAGGGAAAAACGAGCAGTACTTC. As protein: CASRRTGKNEQYF.

CDR3 sequence reads: CASSQDRSKTQYF. In DNA form, the CDR3 reads TGTGCCAGCAGCCAGGACAGGTCGAAGACCCAGTACTTC. The rearrangement uses TRBV3-1 (or the pseudogene TRBV3-2) and TRBJ2-5; 7 bases agree with TRBD1. The length of the CDR3 is 13 residues. The V gene end was trimmed by 3 bases and the J gene end by 6 bases; junction bases not matched to a gene: 4. Per germline, CDR1 LGHDT and CDR2 YNNKEL (reference sequence).

CDR3 nucleotides: TGTGCCACCAAACTAGCGGGAGAGAAAAACTCCTACGAGCAGTACTTC. Its protein is CATKLAGEKNSYEQYF. This chain joins TRBV15 and TRBJ2-7; the match to TRBD2 covers 11 bases. The germline gives CDR1 LNHNV, CDR2 YYDKDF (reference sequence). Losses at the gene ends were 7 bases for V and 0 bases for J; bases not matched to a gene: 8. This CDR3 has 16 amino acids.

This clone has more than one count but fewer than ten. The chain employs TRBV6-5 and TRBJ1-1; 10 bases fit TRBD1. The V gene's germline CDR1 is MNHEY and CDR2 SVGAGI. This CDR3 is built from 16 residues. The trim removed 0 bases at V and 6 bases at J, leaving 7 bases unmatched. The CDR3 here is CASSYSGTGVWAEAFF. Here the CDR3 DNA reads TGTGCCAGCAGTTACTCCGGGACAGGGGTTTGGGCTGAAGCTTTCTTT.

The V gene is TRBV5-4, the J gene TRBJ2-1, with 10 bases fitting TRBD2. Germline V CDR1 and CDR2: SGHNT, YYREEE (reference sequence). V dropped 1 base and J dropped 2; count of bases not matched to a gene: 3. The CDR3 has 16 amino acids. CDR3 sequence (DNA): TGTGCCAGCAGCTTGAAAACTAGCGGGGCCTACAATGAGCAGTTCTTC. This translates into CASSLKTSGAYNEQFF.

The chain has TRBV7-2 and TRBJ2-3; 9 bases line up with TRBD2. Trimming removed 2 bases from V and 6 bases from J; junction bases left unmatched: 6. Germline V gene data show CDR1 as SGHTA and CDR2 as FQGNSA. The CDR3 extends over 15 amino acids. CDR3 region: CASSLLGLAGDTQYF. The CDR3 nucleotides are TGTGCCAGCAGCTTATTAGGCCTAGCGGGGGATACGCAGTATTTT.

CDR3 in DNA: TGTGCCAGCAGTGAATTCAGGGGCCCCGGGGTAGCTTTCTTT. This codes for CASSEFRGPGVAFF. The chain links TRBV6-1 to TRBJ1-1, with a weak D call TRBD1 (6 bases). The V end was cut by 2 bases, the J end by 10 bases, with 17 bases between. The CDR3 has 14 residues. Germline V gives CDR1 MNHNS, CDR2 SASEGT.

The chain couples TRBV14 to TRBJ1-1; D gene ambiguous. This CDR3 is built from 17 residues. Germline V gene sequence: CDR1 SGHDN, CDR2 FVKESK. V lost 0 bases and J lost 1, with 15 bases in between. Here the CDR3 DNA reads TGTGCCAGCAGCCAAGATTGGGGAGGAAGGGAGAACACTGAAGCTTTCTTT. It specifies CASSQDWGGRENTEAFF.

The CDR3, as DNA: TGCGCCAGCAGCACAGATAGCGGGAGGAGTGGGGAGCTGTTTTTT. Its translation: CASSTDSGRSGELFF. The rearrangement uses TRBV5-1 and TRBJ2-2, with TRBD2 matching over 10 bases. CDR1 is SGHRS, CDR2 YFSETQ, per germline. Trimming at V came to 4 bases and at J to 8 bases, leaving 8 bases not matched to a gene. This CDR3 comprises 15 residues.